This TCR beta chain is from a study of cytomegalovirus exposure and HLA in healthy donors. Study observations and caveats: V- and J-gene trimming of TCR beta was linked (in a later analysis) to a missense DCLRE1C variant.

CDR1 and CDR2 (germline): LGHNA, YSLEER. This CDR3 contains 16 residues. Trimming shortened V by 3 bases and J by 2 bases, and 15 bases separated the two germline ends. The PCR employed 60 Vbeta primers together with 13 Jbeta primers. Sequenced by immunoSEQ multiplex PCR; TCRdb stores in-frame clones only, minus some. Of some 150,000 clones in the sample, roughly 80% were seen once. Notes on this clone: Its antigen remains unidentified.

The source of this sequence is a woman aged 45-65 years in good health and CMV-seropositive. This chain uses TRBV4-3 with TRBJ2-3; unclear D gene. Sequencing input: PBMCs. The CDR3 region is CASSQIARSSTDTQYF. The DNA for the CDR3 is TGCGCCAGCAGCCAGATTGCGCGGTCCTCCACAGATACGCAGTATTTT.